This T cell receptor (beta chain) was recovered during a study of identifying expanded T cells in peripheral blood. The CDR3 is 12 residues long. Germline CDR1 is MNHNY and CDR2 is SVGAGI (reference sequence). V was cut by 8 bases and J by 7 bases, with 11 bases left in between. TCRdb keeps only in-frame clones here, not all; method: immunoSEQ multiplex PCR. The top ten clones hold 16% of a sample with around 120,000 clones, approximately 90% of them seen once. Sequenced: blood. The rearrangement joins TRBV6-6 to TRBJ1-4, with D unresolved. This sequence originates from a person aged 18 to 70 in good health. CDR3 in amino acids: CASRSTGEKLFF. CDR3 coding DNA: TGTGCCAGCCGGTCCACGGGTGAAAAACTGTTTTTT.